This T cell receptor beta chain is from a study of blood T cell repertoires in COVID-19. For the study at large: Samples came from the United States, Italy and Spain, spanning acute and convalescent COVID-19. Sample material is recorded as cDNA or gDNA derived from T cells, B-cell-depleted T cells, or PBMCs.

Original data processing: Reference gene primer amplification gave estimated nucleated cell counts. Libraries were prepared by immunoSEQ multiplex PCR; TCRdb keeps only in-frame clonotypes and omits some of them. V and J calls and clone size follow that table, whereas D and trimming were derived from the DNA. The sample records under 200,000 clones, about four fifths being singletons. Trimming took 5 bases from V and 7 from J; bases not matched to a gene: 5. The germline CDR1 and CDR2 sequences are PRHDT and FYEKMQ (reference sequence). CDR3 length equals 13 residues. This clone was seen only a few times.

The receptor comes from a man aged 60-69 years with acute or convalescent COVID-19. The sample consisted of peripheral blood. The chain combines TRBV13 with TRBJ1-1; TRBD1 agrees at 9 bases. CDR3 DNA: TGTGCCAGCAGCGGAGGGACAGGGAGTGAAGCTTTCTTT. Its protein product is CASSGGTGSEAFF. Filled out from reference TRBV13 and TRBJ1-1, the complete variable domain reads AAGVIQSPRHLIKEKRETATLKCYPIPRHDTVYWYQQGPGQDPQFLISFYEKMQSDKGSIPDRFSAQQFSDYHSELNMSSLELGDSALYFCASSGGTGSEAFFGQGTRLTVV.